This T cell receptor (beta chain) was recorded in a study of blood T cell repertoires in COVID-19. Germline assignment: CDR1 MDHEN and CDR2 SYDVKM. V dropped 7 bases and J dropped 2; count of bases not matched to a gene: 4. The CDR3 runs to 15 residues. Profiling relied on immunoSEQ multiplex PCR, and the TCRdb table lists in-frame clones only, not all of them. The data contain 180,000 or so clones, 86% of them seen just once; the ten biggest clones take up approximately 11%. The chain is built from TRBV28 and TRBJ2-7; 14 nucleotides match TRBD2. Sequenced material: peripheral blood. The receptor was isolated from a woman aged 60-75 years with COVID-19, enrolled during active disease. DNA of the CDR3: TGTGCCAGCACCGAGGGACTAGCGGGAGCCTACGAGCAGTACTTC. Residues: CASTEGLAGAYEQYF.